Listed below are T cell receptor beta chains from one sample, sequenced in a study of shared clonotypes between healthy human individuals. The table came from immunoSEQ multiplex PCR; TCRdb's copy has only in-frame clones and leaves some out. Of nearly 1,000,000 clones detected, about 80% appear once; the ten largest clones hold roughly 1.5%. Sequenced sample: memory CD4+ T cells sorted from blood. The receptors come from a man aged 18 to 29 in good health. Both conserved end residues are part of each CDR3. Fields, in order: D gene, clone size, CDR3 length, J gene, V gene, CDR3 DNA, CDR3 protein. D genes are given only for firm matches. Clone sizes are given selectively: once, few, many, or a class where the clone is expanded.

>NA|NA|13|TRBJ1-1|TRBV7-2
TGTGCCAGCAGCTTAAGGGGAACCGCTGAAGCTTTCTTT
CASSLRGTAEAFF
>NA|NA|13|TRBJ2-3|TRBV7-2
TGTGCCAGCAGCTCAGGGTCGACAGATACGCAGTATTTT
CASSSGSTDTQYF
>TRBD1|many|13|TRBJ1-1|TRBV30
TGTGCCTGGAGTCAGGGGGGGAACACTGAAGCTTTCTTT
CAWSQGGNTEAFF
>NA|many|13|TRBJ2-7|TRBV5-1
TGCGCCAGCAGCTTGGGATTCGGGTCCGAGCAGTACTTC
CASSLGFGSEQYF
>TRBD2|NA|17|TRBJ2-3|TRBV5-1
TGCGCCAGCAGCTTGAGGCCGCTGAGCGGGGTCCCGGATACGCAGTATTTT
CASSLRPLSGVPDTQYF
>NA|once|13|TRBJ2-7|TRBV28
TGTGCCAGCATCCGTAGGGGACGCTACGAGCAGTACTTC
CASIRRGRYEQYF
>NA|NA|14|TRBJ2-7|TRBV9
TGTGCCAGCAGCGAGGGGACACCCTCCTACGAGCAGTACTTC
CASSEGTPSYEQYF
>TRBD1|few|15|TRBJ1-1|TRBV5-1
TGCGCCAGCAGCTGGTCAGGGGGCGATAACACTGAAGCTTTCTTT
CASSWSGGDNTEAFF
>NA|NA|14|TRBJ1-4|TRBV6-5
TGTGCCAGCAGTGCCCGGGTGGGGAGTGAAAAACTGTTTTTT
CASSARVGSEKLFF
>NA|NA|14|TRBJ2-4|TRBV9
TGTGCCAGCAGCTTTAGTGGGGCGGGGAACATTCAGTACTTC
CASSFSGAGNIQYF
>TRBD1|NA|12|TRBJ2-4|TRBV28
TGTGCCAGCAGTTCAACAGGGGGTCCTCAATACTTC
CASSSTGGPQYF
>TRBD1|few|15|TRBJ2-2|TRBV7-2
TGTGCCAGCAGCAACTCAGGGGGCCACACCGGGGAGCTGTTTTTT
CASSNSGGHTGELFF
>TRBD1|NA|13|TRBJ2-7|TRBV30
TGTGCCTGCTCCCGACAGGGGCCCTACGAGCAGTACTTC
CACSRQGPYEQYF
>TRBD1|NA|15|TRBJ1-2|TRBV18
TGTGCCAGCTCCGTTGGACAGGGGGGGACGGATGGCTACACCTTC
CASSVGQGGTDGYTF
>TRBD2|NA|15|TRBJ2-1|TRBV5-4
TGTGCCAGCAGCTTGACTAGCGGCAACAAGGATGAGCAGTTCTTC
CASSLTSGNKDEQFF
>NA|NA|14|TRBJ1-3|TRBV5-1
TGCGCCAGCAGCGGCGGTGGCTCTGGAAACACCATATATTTT
CASSGGGSGNTIYF
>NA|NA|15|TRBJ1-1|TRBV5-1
TGCGCCAGCAGCTTATCCGACCTCTCGGAGACTGAAGCTTTCTTT
CASSLSDLSETEAFF
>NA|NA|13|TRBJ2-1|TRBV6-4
TGTGCCAGCAGTGAGGGTCCGTTCGGGGAGCAGTTCTTC
CASSEGPFGEQFF
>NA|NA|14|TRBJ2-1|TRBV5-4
NA
CASSLVASGSRRFF
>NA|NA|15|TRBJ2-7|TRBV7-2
TGTGCCAGCAGCGGTAGAGGACACCGCCAGGACGAGCAGTACTTC
CASSGRGHRQDEQYF
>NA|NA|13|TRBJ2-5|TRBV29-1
TGCAGCGTTGTACGGGGGGCGCGGGAGACCCAGTACTTC
CSVVRGARETQYF
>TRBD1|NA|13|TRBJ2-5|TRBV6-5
TGTGCCAGCAGTAACTCAGGGGGTGAGACCCAGTACTTC
CASSNSGGETQYF
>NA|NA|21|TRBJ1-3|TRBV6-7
TGTGCCAGCAGTTGGACCCTCGTCCGGGACTTCGGGCTTGGGGTTGGAAACACCATATATTTT
CASSWTLVRDFGLGVGNTIYF
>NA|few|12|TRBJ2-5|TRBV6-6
TGTGCCAGCAGTCGGGATAGAGAGACCCAGTACTTC
CASSRDRETQYF
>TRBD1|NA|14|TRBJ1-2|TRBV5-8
TGTGCCAGCAGCCGCCTCGACAGGGACTATGGCTACACCTTC
CASSRLDRDYGYTF
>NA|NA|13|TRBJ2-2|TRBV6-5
TGTGCCAGCAGTTACTGGCAGAGCGGGGAGCTGTTTTTT
CASSYWQSGELFF
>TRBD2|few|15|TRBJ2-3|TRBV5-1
TGCGCCAGCAGCCTCAGCGGGAGTGGCACAGATACGCAGTATTTT
CASSLSGSGTDTQYF
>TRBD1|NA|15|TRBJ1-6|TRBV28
TGTGCCAGCAGTCCGACAGGGGCCCGGAATTCACCCCTCCACTTT
CASSPTGARNSPLHF
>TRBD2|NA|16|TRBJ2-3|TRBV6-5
TGTGCCAGCAGTTTTCTAGCGGGACGTAGCACAGATACGCAGTATTTT
CASSFLAGRSTDTQYF
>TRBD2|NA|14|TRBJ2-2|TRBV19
TGTGCCAGCTCGGGACTAGCGGGCACCGGGGAGCTGTTTTTT
CASSGLAGTGELFF
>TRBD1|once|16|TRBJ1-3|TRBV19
TGTGCCAGTAGTACCGACCGACAGGGGACCGGAAACACCATATATTTT
CASSTDRQGTGNTIYF
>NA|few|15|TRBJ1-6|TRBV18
TGTGCCAGCTCACCCAACCGGGACACGAATTCACCCCTCCACTTT
CASSPNRDTNSPLHF
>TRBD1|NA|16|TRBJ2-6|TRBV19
TGTGCCAGCGGGACAGGGGGATACTCTGGGGCCAACGTCCTGACTTTC
CASGTGGYSGANVLTF
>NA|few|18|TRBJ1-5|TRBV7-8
TGTGCCAGCAGCTCCAAACCAAGGACGGGGAATAGCAATCAGCCCCAGCATTTT
CASSSKPRTGNSNQPQHF
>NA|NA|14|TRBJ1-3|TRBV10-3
TGTGCCATCAGTGTGACAGACTCTGGAAACACCATATATTTT
CAISVTDSGNTIYF
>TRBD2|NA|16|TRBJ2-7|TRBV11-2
TGTGCCAGCAGCACCTCCGGGACTAGCGGGAGAGACGAGCAGTACTTC
CASSTSGTSGRDEQYF
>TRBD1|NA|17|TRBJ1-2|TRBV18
TGTGCCAGCTCACCTACAGGGGGCTCCAATAGGGACTATGGCTACACCTTC
CASSPTGGSNRDYGYTF
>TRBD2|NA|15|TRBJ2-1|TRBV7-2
TGTGCCAGCAGCTTAGCGGGAGGGCCCTACAATGAGCAGTTCTTC
CASSLAGGPYNEQFF
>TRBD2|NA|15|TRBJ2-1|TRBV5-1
TGCGCCAGCAGCCTCCTTAGCGGGAGGGACAATGAGCAGTTCTTC
CASSLLSGRDNEQFF
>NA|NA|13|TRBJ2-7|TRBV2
TGTGCCAGCAGTGTGTTATTATCCTACGAGCAGTACTTC
CASSVLLSYEQYF
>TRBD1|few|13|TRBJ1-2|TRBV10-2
TGCGCCAGCAGTGGGGGACAGGCTCTATCCAACACCTTC
CASSGGQALSNTF
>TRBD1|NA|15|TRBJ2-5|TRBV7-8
TGTGCCAGCAGCTCGGGACAGGGGTCTCGGGGGACCCAGTACTTC
CASSSGQGSRGTQYF
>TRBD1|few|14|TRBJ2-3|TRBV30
TGTGCCTGGAGTCAGGGGGCTATGACAGATACGCAGTATTTT
CAWSQGAMTDTQYF
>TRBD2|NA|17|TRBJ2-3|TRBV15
TGTGCCACCAGCAGAGTTTCCGGGACTAGGGCTGAGGGTACGCAGTATTTT
CATSRVSGTRAEGTQYF